The rows below give T cell receptor beta chains drawn from one sample of a study of Graves' ophthalmopathy and Graves' hyperthyroidism. From the multiplex PCR reads, TCRdb called clonotypes with MiXCR, one entry per CDR3 protein. The sample contains 230,000 or so distinct CDR3 sequences, 45% of which appear only once. Sequenced input: peripheral blood. Every receptor here comes from an adult man with Graves' ophthalmopathy. The CDR3 runs from the conserved cysteine through the conserved F or W. The D gene is left open where the match is weak. Only some rows state a clone size, as once, few, many or a class for expanded clones.

j_call,v_call,clone_size,d_call,cdr3_aa,cdr3_nt
TRBJ2-2,TRBV24-1,.,.,CATSDAWNTGELFF,TGTGCCACCAGTGATGCCTGGAACACCGGGGAGCTGTTTTTT
TRBJ2-7,TRBV12-3/TRBV12-4,.,TRBD1,CASSPDRIGYEQYF,TGTGCCAGCAGTCCGGACAGGATTGGCTACGAGCAGTACTTC
TRBJ1-6,TRBV7-9,once,.,CASSLDARALFSLHF,TGTGCCAGCAGCTTGGACGCGCGGGCCCTTTTTAGCCTCCACTTT
TRBJ1-1,TRBV12-5,.,.,CASGTSGENTEAFF,TGTGCTAGTGGTACCTCCGGGGAGAACACTGAAGCTTTCTTT
TRBJ2-3,TRBV2,.,TRBD1,CASNAGGTDTQYF,TGTGCCAGCAATGCAGGGGGAACAGATACGCAGTATTTT
TRBJ2-5,TRBV20-1,.,TRBD1,CSAPGTGQETQYF,TGCAGTGCGCCGGGGACAGGCCAAGAGACCCAGTACTTC
TRBJ1-4,TRBV2,.,.,CASSDAGPGNEKLFF,TGTGCCAGCAGTGATGCGGGCCCCGGAAACGAAAAACTGTTTTTT
TRBJ2-2,TRBV19,few,TRBD1,CASKEGGNTGELFF,TGTGCCAGCAAGGAAGGGGGCAACACCGGGGAGCTGTTTTTT
TRBJ1-6,TRBV4-1,once,.,CASSMASVAYNSPLHF,TGCGCCAGCAGCATGGCAAGCGTAGCCTATAATTCACCCCTCCACTTT
TRBJ1-1,TRBV7-9,.,.,CASSQGQAPEAFF,TGTGCCAGCAGCCAAGGACAAGCTCCTGAAGCTTTCTTT
TRBJ1-5,TRBV6-5,.,.,CASSSQGQGTLQPQHF,TGTGCCAGCAGTTCCCAAGGCCAAGGGACGCTGCAGCCCCAGCATTTT
TRBJ2-7,TRBV7-9,.,TRBD1,CASSVAGTGVSYEQYF,TGTGCCAGTAGTGTTGCCGGGACAGGGGTGTCCTACGAGCAGTACTTC
TRBJ1-1,TRBV5-6,.,.,CASSSDPLDPEAFF,TGTGCCAGCAGCTCGGATCCCCTTGACCCTGAAGCTTTCTTT
TRBJ1-1,TRBV7-3,.,TRBD1,CASRQGSGQGLRNTEAFF,TGTGCCAGCAGGCAAGGGTCGGGACAGGGGTTAAGGAACACTGAAGCTTTCTTT
TRBJ2-5,TRBV5-1,few,TRBD2,CASSLRSANGLAGSKTQYF,TGCGCCAGCAGCTTGAGGTCGGCTAATGGACTAGCGGGATCCAAGACCCAGTACTTC
TRBJ1-4,TRBV11-1,.,.,CAGHRAGEEKLFF,TGTGCCGGTCACAGGGCCGGAGAAGAAAAACTGTTTTTT
TRBJ1-5,TRBV10-3,.,.,CAISDFGGSNQPQHF,TGTGCCATCAGTGATTTCGGGGGTAGCAATCAGCCCCAGCATTTT